This record concerns one T cell receptor (beta chain) sequence. The data derive from a study of blood T cell repertoires in COVID-19. Study-wide background: The study drew acute and convalescent COVID-19 samples from the United States, Italy and Spain.

The V gene's germline CDR1 is LNHDA and CDR2 SQIVND (reference sequence). This CDR3 spans 16 amino acids. The V end was cut by 5 bases, the J end by 4 bases, with 20 bases between. Study processing details: Scientists estimated how many nucleated cells there were by amplifying reference gene primers. Clones were read by immunoSEQ multiplex PCR, and TCRdb kept only the in-frame ones, dropping some. The DNA gave D and trimming, while V, J and clone size come from that table. The sample records some 670,000 clones, 75% to 90% being singletons. V usage is TRBV19 and J usage is TRBJ1-1; D is possibly TRBD1 (6 bases). This sequence originates from a woman aged 18-29 years with acute or convalescent COVID-19. Specimen: peripheral blood. CDR3 DNA: TGTGCCAGTAGTCCCCCGGGGGGCTCGGTGAGCACTGAAGCTTTCTTT. Its protein product is CASSPPGGSVSTEAFF.